Listed below are T cell receptor beta chains from one sample, sequenced in a study of T cells in Graves' hyperthyroidism and ophthalmopathy. TCRdb recomputed calls from the multiplex PCR reads with MiXCR, one row per CDR3 protein. The sample includes roughly 500,000 distinct CDR3 sequences, 46% seen only once; the top ten take about 43%. The source material was peripheral blood or thyroid tissue (not recorded which). Source of these receptors: an adult woman with Graves' disease, either hyperthyroidism or ophthalmopathy (not recorded which). Each CDR3 is given with its conserved first and last residue. A D gene is named only where the DNA matches it firmly. Clone size is given for some rows only: seen once, a few or many times, or a class if the clone is expanded.

V gene: TRBV15; clone size: NA; CDR3 length: 13; J gene: TRBJ2-2; D gene: NA; CDR3 DNA: TGTGCCACCAGCAGAGACCCGGACGGGGAGCTGTTTTTT; CDR3 protein: CATSRDPDGELFF
V gene: TRBV7-9; clone size: NA; CDR3 length: 12; J gene: TRBJ2-3; D gene: NA; CDR3 DNA: TGTGCCAGCAGCTCGTTCACAGATACGCAGTATTTT; CDR3 protein: CASSSFTDTQYF
V gene: TRBV6-2/TRBV6-3; clone size: NA; CDR3 length: 14; J gene: TRBJ2-5; D gene: TRBD1; CDR3 DNA: TGTGCCAGCAGGCAATTAGGGGGCGAAGAGACCCAGTACTTC; CDR3 protein: CASRQLGGEETQYF
V gene: TRBV19; clone size: many; CDR3 length: 17; J gene: TRBJ1-5; D gene: TRBD1; CDR3 DNA: TGTGCCAGTAGTATTCTTGACAGGGGCCTTAGCAATCAGCCCCAGCATTTT; CDR3 protein: CASSILDRGLSNQPQHF
V gene: TRBV20-1; clone size: NA; CDR3 length: 14; J gene: TRBJ2-7; D gene: NA; CDR3 DNA: TGCAGTGCTAGTTACGGTTCCACAGGCTACGAGCAGTACTTC; CDR3 protein: CSASYGSTGYEQYF
V gene: TRBV5-1; clone size: many; CDR3 length: 13; J gene: TRBJ2-7; D gene: TRBD2; CDR3 DNA: TGCGCCAGCAGCTTGGAAGGACTAGACGAGCAGTACTTC; CDR3 protein: CASSLEGLDEQYF
V gene: TRBV9; clone size: few; CDR3 length: 15; J gene: TRBJ2-7; D gene: NA; CDR3 DNA: TGTGCCAGCAGCGTAGATCACTCAGCCTACTACGAGCAGTACTTC; CDR3 protein: CASSVDHSAYYEQYF
V gene: TRBV6-4; clone size: NA; CDR3 length: 15; J gene: TRBJ1-1; D gene: NA; CDR3 DNA: TGTGCCAGCAGTTACTCGACGGGGGGCGCGGCTGAAGCTTTCTTT; CDR3 protein: CASSYSTGGAAEAFF
V gene: TRBV7-6; clone size: many; CDR3 length: 15; J gene: TRBJ1-1; D gene: TRBD1; CDR3 DNA: TGTGCCAGCAGCTTAGAGGGACAGGGGGCCGGTGAAGCTTTCTTT; CDR3 protein: CASSLEGQGAGEAFF
V gene: TRBV24-1; clone size: NA; CDR3 length: 14; J gene: TRBJ2-5; D gene: NA; CDR3 DNA: TGTGCCATCAGTTACTCGTGGGGCCGAGAGACCCAGTACTTC; CDR3 protein: CAISYSWGRETQYF
V gene: TRBV12-3/TRBV12-4; clone size: many; CDR3 length: 11; J gene: TRBJ1-1; D gene: NA; CDR3 DNA: TGTGCCAGTAGGAGGGACTCGGAAGCTTTCTTT; CDR3 protein: CASRRDSEAFF
V gene: TRBV6-5; clone size: NA; CDR3 length: 17; J gene: TRBJ2-2; D gene: TRBD2; CDR3 DNA: TGTGCCAGCAGTATATCGACTAGCGGGAGCTCGACCGGGGAGCTGTTTTTT; CDR3 protein: CASSISTSGSSTGELFF
V gene: TRBV29-1; clone size: few; CDR3 length: 12; J gene: TRBJ1-2; D gene: NA; CDR3 DNA: TGCAGCGTTGAAACAGAGAACTATGGCTACACCTTC; CDR3 protein: CSVETENYGYTF
V gene: TRBV6-5; clone size: few; CDR3 length: 18; J gene: TRBJ1-5; D gene: TRBD1; CDR3 DNA: TGTGCCAGCAGTTACGCCCGGGACAGGGTCGGGAACAATCAGCCCCAGCATTTT; CDR3 protein: CASSYARDRVGNNQPQHF
V gene: TRBV19; clone size: NA; CDR3 length: 14; J gene: TRBJ1-1; D gene: NA; CDR3 DNA: TGTGCCAGTAGTTACGGGGCGGCGTACACTGAAGCTTTCTTT; CDR3 protein: CASSYGAAYTEAFF
V gene: TRBV5-6; clone size: many; CDR3 length: 16; J gene: TRBJ1-2; D gene: NA; CDR3 DNA: TGTGCCAGCAGCTTGGTTCGTGTGCGGGGGCCTTTTGGCTACACCTTC; CDR3 protein: CASSLVRVRGPFGYTF
V gene: TRBV20-1; clone size: NA; CDR3 length: 11; J gene: TRBJ1-2; D gene: NA; CDR3 DNA: TGCAGTGCTAGAGCCGAAAATGGCTACACCTTC; CDR3 protein: CSARAENGYTF
V gene: TRBV15; clone size: NA; CDR3 length: 16; J gene: TRBJ1-6; D gene: TRBD1; CDR3 DNA: TGTGCCACCAGCGGAGGGACAGGAGGGTCAAATTCACCCCTCCACTTT; CDR3 protein: CATSGGTGGSNSPLHF
V gene: TRBV12-3/TRBV12-4; clone size: NA; CDR3 length: 14; J gene: TRBJ1-1; D gene: NA; CDR3 DNA: TGTGCCAGCGTCCTGGATCACGGGGGCACTGAAGCTTTCTTT; CDR3 protein: CASVLDHGGTEAFF
V gene: TRBV7-9; clone size: NA; CDR3 length: 15; J gene: TRBJ1-2; D gene: NA; CDR3 DNA: TGTGCCAGCAGCCAAGAAGTCATAGGGGAGGTTGGCTACACCTTC; CDR3 protein: CASSQEVIGEVGYTF
V gene: TRBV20-1; clone size: NA; CDR3 length: 13; J gene: TRBJ2-5; D gene: NA; CDR3 DNA: TGCAGTGCTAGAGGTGGGGGTAGTGAGCCCCAGTACTTC; CDR3 protein: CSARGGGSEPQYF
V gene: TRBV7-2; clone size: NA; CDR3 length: 17; J gene: TRBJ2-5; D gene: TRBD1; CDR3 DNA: TGTGCCAGCAGCTTAGCAAGAACCGGGACAGGGCAAGAGACCCAGTACTTC; CDR3 protein: CASSLARTGTGQETQYF
V gene: TRBV7-8; clone size: many; CDR3 length: 19; J gene: TRBJ2-6; D gene: TRBD1; CDR3 DNA: TGTGCCAGCAGCCCGGGGCCGGGACAGGGACGTGCCGGGGCCAACGTCCTGACTTTC; CDR3 protein: CASSPGPGQGRAGANVLTF
V gene: TRBV10-3; clone size: NA; CDR3 length: 14; J gene: TRBJ2-5; D gene: TRBD2; CDR3 DNA: TGTGCCATCAGAGGGACTAGCGGGATCGAGACCCAGTACTTC; CDR3 protein: CAIRGTSGIETQYF